This TCR beta chain came from a study of tissue T cells after allogeneic stem cell transplantation. Time point specified: mouse harvest day 14 after allogeneic transplant. Each mouse received 10^7 T-cell-depleted marrow cells plus 10^6 splenic CD5+ T cells by tail vein. Measured with immunoSEQ multiplex PCR; TCRdb has only the in-frame clones, and not every one. The sample shows about 7,700 clones, roughly 34% of them seen only once. This clone was counted once. The genes are named according to mouse. The read terminates 1 residue before the CDR3 end, so the remaining end is supplied by the germline J gene. Germline V gene lookup returns CDR1 SGHSN and CDR2 HYEKVE. The CDR3 has 14 amino acids. The V gene lost 0 bases and the J gene lost 1 base, with 7 bases spanning the gap.

The sample comprised skin. The V gene is TRBV12-1, the J gene TRBJ2-5; D is undetermined. This clonotype originated in a female BALB/c mouse given C57BL/6 T cells with graft-versus-host disease after an allogeneic hematopoietic cell transplant. CDR3 loop: CASSLDGHQDTQYF. CDR3 DNA (partial): TGTGCCAGCTCTCTCGACGGGCACCAAGACACCCAGTAC.